These 3 T cell receptor beta chains originate from one sample sequenced in a study of blood T cell repertoires in COVID-19. Assay: immunoSEQ multiplex PCR; the TCRdb copy retains only in-frame clones and omits some. The data show roughly 54,000 clones, over 80% seen once. Material for sequencing was peripheral blood. These receptors all come from a woman in her sixties or seventies with active or convalescent COVID-19.

The chain combines TRBV29-1 with TRBJ2-1; tentative D call: TRBD2 (6 bases). The V gene's germline CDR1 is SQVTM and CDR2 ANQGSEA. V lost 2 bases, J lost 12 bases, and 17 bases lay in between. The CDR3 spans 13 residues. The CDR3 is CSVEPAGSIAQFF. CDR3 bases: TGCAGCGTTGAACCAGCGGGCTCAATTGCGCAGTTCTTC.

The genes are TRBV11-2 and TRBJ1-3, with no clear D. V dropped 5 bases and J dropped 2 bases, with 10 bases sitting between them. Looked up from germline, CDR1 is SGHAT and CDR2 is FQNNGV. CDR3 length: 14 amino acids. The DNA of the CDR3 is TGTGCCAGCAGCAACCACATCGCTGGAAACACCATATATTTT. It is translated as CASSNHIAGNTIYF.

The gene calls are TRBV9 and TRBJ1-1, with D hard to call. The CDR3 sequence is 14 residues long. CDR1 is SGDLS and CDR2 is YYNGEE in the germline V gene. Trimming shortened V by 0 bases and J by 1 base, and 7 bases separated the two germline ends. CDR3 amino acids: CASSVELANTEAFF. CDR3 nucleotides: TGTGCCAGCAGCGTAGAATTGGCGAACACTGAAGCTTTCTTT.